The rows below give T cell receptor beta chains drawn from one sample of a study of blood T cell repertoires in COVID-19. Clones were sequenced by immunoSEQ multiplex PCR, and TCRdb holds only the in-frame ones, with some missing. This table has 200,000 to 250,000 clones, 65% to 85% appearing once. The sequencing input was peripheral blood. These receptors were obtained from a woman aged 55-70 years with acute or convalescent COVID-19. Both conserved end residues are part of each CDR3. D genes are given only for firm matches. Clone sizes are given selectively: once, few, many, or a class where the clone is expanded.

size,J,D,V,length,DNA,CDR3
.,TRBJ1-1,.,TRBV5-4,13,TGTGCCAGCAGCACCCCCTCAGACACTGAAGCTTTCTTT,CASSTPSDTEAFF
.,TRBJ2-1,TRBD2,TRBV5-1,15,TGCGCCAGCAGACGAACCGGGACGGGAGGAAATGAGCAGTTCTTC,CASRRTGTGGNEQFF
.,TRBJ1-5,.,TRBV28,14,TGTGCCAGCAGTTTCTACCGTAGCAATCAGCCCCAGCATTTT,CASSFYRSNQPQHF
.,TRBJ2-3,TRBD2,TRBV6-2/TRBV6-3,14,TGTGCCAGCAACCCCGGGGGGGGCAGGCAGGAGCAGTATTTT,CASNPGGGRQEQYF
once,TRBJ2-5,.,TRBV7-9,14,TGTGCCAGCAGCCCGTCGACAGGAACGGAGACCCAGTACTTC,CASSPSTGTETQYF
.,TRBJ2-3,.,TRBV4-1,21,TGCGCCAGCAGCCTCCTAAGGTCGGGGGGCGAACGGCAAGGAACGGTGAATACGCAGTATTTT,CASSLLRSGGERQGTVNTQYF
.,TRBJ2-5,TRBD1,TRBV10-3,15,TGTGCCATCAGTGAGTCGATAGGGGGCAGAGAGACCCAGTACTTC,CAISESIGGRETQYF
.,TRBJ1-5,.,TRBV19,15,TGTGCCAGTAGTATAAGGGACATTAGGCATCAGCCCCAGCATTTT,CASSIRDIRHQPQHF
once,TRBJ2-1,TRBD1,TRBV5-4,17,TGTGCCAGCAAAAGGGGGCCAAACAGGGGCGAGTACAATGAGCAGTTCTTC,CASKRGPNRGEYNEQFF
.,TRBJ2-7,.,TRBV28,15,TGTGCCAGCAGTTTTCCCGGACAGAGCTCCTACGAGCAGTACTTC,CASSFPGQSSYEQYF
.,TRBJ2-5,TRBD2,TRBV29-1,13,TGCAGCGTTGGAAGGGCGGGAGGGGAGACCCAGTACTTC,CSVGRAGGETQYF
.,TRBJ1-6,.,TRBV30,11,TGTGCCTGGAGTGGAGAATCGTCCCTCCACTTT,CAWSGESSLHF
once,TRBJ2-3,.,TRBV28,15,TGTGCCAGCAGTACCCGCCGGGGTATGACAGATACGCAGTATTTT,CASSTRRGMTDTQYF
.,TRBJ2-5,TRBD2,TRBV19,16,TGTGCCAGTAGTATAGATGGCCGGGGGGGCGGGGAGACCCAGTACTTC,CASSIDGRGGGETQYF
.,TRBJ2-6,TRBD1,TRBV5-4,18,TGTGCCAGCAGCCTTGGACAGGGGAGAAGCTCTGGGGCCAACGTCCTGACTTTC,CASSLGQGRSSGANVLTF
.,TRBJ1-3,.,TRBV16,16,TGTGCCAGCAGCCAATCAAGTGGAGTGTCTGGAAACACCATATATTTT,CASSQSSGVSGNTIYF
.,TRBJ1-5,TRBD1,TRBV30,14,TGTGCCTGGAGTGCGACAGGGCGAAATCAGCCCCAGCATTTT,CAWSATGRNQPQHF
.,TRBJ1-2,.,TRBV20-1,11,TGCAGTGCCCAGCCGGGACTCCCCTACACCTTC,CSAQPGLPYTF
few,TRBJ1-1,.,TRBV6-5,14,TGTGCCAGCAGTTACTCGAATCCGGGCACTGAAGCTTTCTTT,CASSYSNPGTEAFF
.,TRBJ2-2,TRBD2,TRBV19,13,TGTGCCAGTAACCAGGGAGGGACCGGGGAGCTGTTTTTT,CASNQGGTGELFF
.,TRBJ2-2,.,TRBV5-1,13,TGCGCCAGCAGGTTTCGGGACACCGGGGAGCTGTTTTTT,CASRFRDTGELFF
once,TRBJ1-4,.,TRBV3-1/TRBV3-2,16,TGTGCCAGCAGCCCAGGACAGATATCAACTAATGAAAAACTGTTTTTT,CASSPGQISTNEKLFF
few,TRBJ2-2,.,TRBV30,18,TGTGCCTGGAGTGGGGTATCGAGCGTCTTTGGGTTGCCCGGGGAGCTGTTTTTT,CAWSGVSSVFGLPGELFF
.,TRBJ1-5,.,TRBV10-2,15,TGCGCCAGACACACACCAGGTCTGAGCAATCAGCCCCAGCATTTT,CARHTPGLSNQPQHF
.,TRBJ2-4,.,TRBV15,16,TGTGCCACCAGGCGTTCCAGGGGGGAAGACAAAAACATTCAGTACTTC,CATRRSRGEDKNIQYF
.,TRBJ1-3,.,TRBV3-1/TRBV3-2,16,TGTGCCAGCAGCCAAGGTGGGCTCCCGGAACTGAACACCATATATTTT,CASSQGGLPELNTIYF
.,TRBJ1-2,TRBD1,TRBV10-3,13,TGTGCCATCAGTGTAGACAGGGACTATGGCTACACCTTC,CAISVDRDYGYTF
.,TRBJ1-2,.,TRBV7-2,14,TGTGCCAGCAGCCTAAGCGCTGAAGACTATGGCTACACCTTC,CASSLSAEDYGYTF
.,TRBJ1-6,TRBD1,TRBV13,14,TGTGCCAGCAGCTTTCGACAGGGTGGTTCACCCCTCCACTTT,CASSFRQGGSPLHF
.,TRBJ2-7,.,TRBV3-1/TRBV3-2,13,TGTGCCAGCAGCGGAACAGGCAGCTGGGAGCAGTACTTC,CASSGTGSWEQYF
.,TRBJ2-7,TRBD2,TRBV11-2,18,TGTGCCAGCAGCTTAGCGGGTAGCGGGGGGGGTCGAACCTACGAGCAGTACTTC,CASSLAGSGGGRTYEQYF
.,TRBJ1-1,.,TRBV3-1/TRBV3-2,15,TGTGCCAGCAGCCTCTCGCGGCAGGGTAACACTGAAGCTTTCTTT,CASSLSRQGNTEAFF
.,TRBJ2-1,.,TRBV3-1/TRBV3-2,14,TGTGCCAGCAGCCGGGAGAGCTCCTACAATGAGCAGTTCTTC,CASSRESSYNEQFF
.,TRBJ1-5,.,TRBV15,12,TGTGCCACCAGCAGAGGAGGTTTGCCCCAGCATTTT,CATSRGGLPQHF
.,TRBJ1-2,.,TRBV28,14,TGTGCCAGCACTAGCCAGGAGATAGGGTATGGCTACACCTTC,CASTSQEIGYGYTF
.,TRBJ2-3,TRBD1,TRBV18,15,TGTGCCAGCTCACCTCGACAGGGGGTGACAGATACGCAGTATTTT,CASSPRQGVTDTQYF
.,TRBJ2-5,.,TRBV7-3,15,TGTGCCAGCAGCTTAATGGGGGGGGCACAGGAGACCCAGTACTTC,CASSLMGGAQETQYF
.,TRBJ2-7,TRBD1,TRBV5-6,14,TGTGCCAGCAGCTTGGCCCAGGGGGCCTACGAGCAGTACTTC,CASSLAQGAYEQYF
.,TRBJ1-1,TRBD1,TRBV19,14,TGTGCCAGTAGTCCGGGACAGGGGAACACTGAAGCTTTCTTT,CASSPGQGNTEAFF
once,TRBJ1-2,TRBD1,TRBV3-1/TRBV3-2,13,TGTGCCAGCAGCCACGGGACAGGGGGTGGCTACACCTTC,CASSHGTGGGYTF
.,TRBJ1-5,TRBD1,TRBV6-5,15,TGTGCCAGCAGTTTTCGACAGGGGGACAATCAGCCCCAGCATTTT,CASSFRQGDNQPQHF
.,TRBJ1-1,.,TRBV13,15,TGTGCCAGCAGCCCCAACCCCTCCGGGAACACTGAAGCTTTCTTT,CASSPNPSGNTEAFF
.,TRBJ2-3,.,TRBV9,14,TGTGCCAGCAGCGTAGTGGGGGGTGCAGATACGCAGTATTTT,CASSVVGGADTQYF
.,TRBJ2-1,TRBD2,TRBV9,16,TGTGCCAGCAGCGTAGGGTCCCTAGCGGGGGGGATTGAGCAGTTCTTC,CASSVGSLAGGIEQFF
.,TRBJ2-3,.,TRBV10-3,13,TGTGCCATCAGCGGGGTGAGCACAGATACGCAGTATTTT,CAISGVSTDTQYF
.,TRBJ1-6,.,TRBV6-6,15,TGTGCCAGCAGTTATAGTTCGCAGGGTTATTCACCCCTCCACTTT,CASSYSSQGYSPLHF
.,TRBJ1-1,.,TRBV2,11,TGTGCCAGCGGCCGGAACACTGAAGCTTTCTTT,CASGRNTEAFF
.,TRBJ1-6,TRBD1,TRBV7-8,15,TGTGCCAGCAGCTTAGGGGGGACAGGGACTTCACCCCTCCACTTT,CASSLGGTGTSPLHF
.,TRBJ1-1,TRBD1,TRBV25-1,13,TGTGCCGTCAGGGGGACAGGGAACACTGAAGCTTTCTTT,CAVRGTGNTEAFF